This is a list of T cell receptor beta chains from one sample in a study of T cells in tuberculosis. Data came from immunoSEQ multiplex PCR; TCRdb stores just in-frame clones and leaves some out. The sample consists of 40,000 to 45,000 clones, about 96% of them appearing once. Sequenced material: PBMCs. The receptors derive from a donor aged 10-35 years with latent tuberculosis or without tuberculosis infection. Each CDR3 is given without its conserved first and last residue. Fields, in order: J gene, V gene, CDR3 protein.

TRBJ2-1,TRBV5-1,ASSSDLRSYNEQF
TRBJ2-3,TRBV18,ASSPTSTSTDTQY
TRBJ1-4,TRBV19,ASSLIQGNNEKLF
TRBJ1-5,TRBV30,AWSVSGNSNQPQH
TRBJ2-3,TRBV11-2,ASSSKDYPSTDTQY
TRBJ2-1,TRBV10-2,ASTTGGRRNEQF
TRBJ2-2,TRBV5-1,ASSFWKGAETGELF
TRBJ2-1,TRBV6-5,ASSYLGTGNIKEQF
TRBJ1-3,TRBV6-6,ASLTTRGRSGNTIY
TRBJ2-7,TRBV29-1,SVGPGQPTYEQY
TRBJ1-1,TRBV6-5,ASSYSEQALNTEAF
TRBJ2-7,TRBV7-3,ASSRSGGAYYEQY
TRBJ2-1,TRBV14,ASSQYTNGEQF
TRBJ1-3,TRBV27,ASSLTGGGNTIY
TRBJ2-3,TRBV6-4,ATSLRSTDTQY
TRBJ2-7,TRBV27,ASTGTGGYEQY
TRBJ2-1,TRBV27,ASNRVSYNEQF
TRBJ1-1,TRBV25-1,ASSGHPTTGLNTEAF
TRBJ2-2,TRBV29-1,SVRGTGRTGELF
TRBJ1-5,TRBV5-8,ASTYLGGQPQH
TRBJ1-1,TRBV5-1,ASSLTLAKNTEAF
TRBJ2-1,TRBV2,ASGETLAGLYNEQF
TRBJ1-2,TRBV4-1,ASSQSDREPYGYT
TRBJ2-2,TRBV27,ASSADRAFLNTGELF
TRBJ2-1,TRBV27,ASKQGARHNEQF
TRBJ1-1,TRBV5-1,ASSFLANTEAF
TRBJ2-2,TRBV4-1,ASSQDTSGYTRKYTGELF
TRBJ1-3,TRBV6-6,ASSPFGNTIY
TRBJ2-7,TRBV4-1,ASSQQDSSSYEQY
TRBJ1-2,TRBV27,ASSLFPGSGNYGYT
TRBJ2-2,TRBV11-2,ASSLAIRTRELELF
TRBJ1-2,TRBV15,ATSRGDRGDLSGYT
TRBJ1-1,TRBV6-1,ASSEQGADTEAF
TRBJ2-7,TRBV27,ASSLQGSYEQY
TRBJ2-7,TRBV29-1,SVLGQDSYEQY
TRBJ1-1,TRBV5-1,ASSWGQGGPSNTEAF
TRBJ2-1,TRBV19,ASSSGAVYEQF